This TCR beta chain was obtained from a study of kidney transplant recipient with SARS-CoV-2 infection. Trimming shortened V by 2 bases and J by 7 bases, and 15 bases separated the two germline ends. This CDR3 spans 15 amino acids. Germline V gives CDR1 MNHEY, CDR2 SVGAGI. TCRdb ran MiXCR on the reads and lists one entry per CDR3 protein. The top ten clones hold roughly 7.3% of a sample with roughly 250,000 distinct CDR3 sequences, less than 35% of them seen once. This clonotype was seen ten or more times. The chain joins TRBV6-5 to TRBJ2-1; D is unclear. This material consisted of a blood sample, taken at baseline and on roughly day 110 from a kidney transplant recipient. The sequence was obtained from a male patient in his 30s who had COVID-19 and was a kidney transplant recipient. Some T cells may be provided by the graft donor. The DNA for the CDR3 is TGTGCCAGCAGTTACGCGGCAGCCAGGCGAAATGAGCAGTTCTTC. It is translated as CASSYAAARRNEQFF.